Listed below are T cell receptor beta chains from one sample, sequenced in a study of blood T cells in healthy people across ages. TCRdb analysed the 5' RACE reads with MiXCR anew, one entry per CDR3 protein. Here the sample spans some 290,000 distinct CDR3 sequences, less than 30% being singletons. The sample taken for sequencing was blood. The receptors stem from a woman aged 70-85 years in good health. The CDR3 runs from the conserved cysteine through the conserved F or W. The D gene is left open where the match is weak. Some rows mark clone size as missing; the rest say once, few, many or name a class of expanded clone.

CDR3aa: CASSRGQPSNQPQHF
CDR3nt: TGTGCCAGCAGCCGGGGACAGCCTAGTAATCAGCCCCAGCATTTT
d_gene: TRBD1
j_gene: TRBJ1-5
v_gene: TRBV6-2/TRBV6-3
abundance: -

CDR3aa: CSATGGEYEQYF
CDR3nt: TGCAGTGCTACAGGGGGCGAATACGAGCAGTACTTC
d_gene: TRBD1
j_gene: TRBJ2-7
v_gene: TRBV20-1
abundance: -

CDR3aa: CASSPGGWNTQYF
CDR3nt: TGTGCCAGCAGCCCCGGGGGATGGAATACGCAGTATTTT
d_gene: -
j_gene: TRBJ2-3
v_gene: TRBV7-2
abundance: -

CDR3aa: CASSLDGQGWNIQYF
CDR3nt: TGCGCCAGCAGCTTGGACGGACAGGGGTGGAACATTCAGTACTTC
d_gene: TRBD1
j_gene: TRBJ2-4
v_gene: TRBV5-1
abundance: few

CDR3aa: CSVEGTEETQYF
CDR3nt: TGCAGCGTTGAAGGGACGGAAGAGACCCAGTACTTC
d_gene: -
j_gene: TRBJ2-5
v_gene: TRBV29-1
abundance: many

CDR3aa: CASSPERTSGSEQYF
CDR3nt: TGTGCCAGCAGCCCGGAACGGACTAGCGGGAGCGAGCAGTACTTC
d_gene: TRBD2
j_gene: TRBJ2-7
v_gene: TRBV5-6
abundance: once

CDR3aa: CANRTSAGTLEQYF
CDR3nt: TGTGCCAACAGGACTAGCGCCGGGACCCTCGAGCAGTACTTC
d_gene: TRBD2
j_gene: TRBJ2-7
v_gene: TRBV5-6
abundance: -

CDR3aa: CASSPDGRSSYNEQFF
CDR3nt: TGTGCCAGCAGCCCCGATGGCAGGAGCTCCTACAATGAGCAGTTCTTC
d_gene: -
j_gene: TRBJ2-1
v_gene: TRBV7-2
abundance: -

CDR3aa: CASSFDRDGEQYF
CDR3nt: TGTGCCAGCAGCTTTGACAGGGACGGCGAGCAGTACTTC
d_gene: TRBD1
j_gene: TRBJ2-7
v_gene: TRBV13
abundance: -

CDR3aa: CASSAGVDYGYTF
CDR3nt: TGTGCCAGCAGCGCAGGGGTTGACTATGGCTACACCTTC
d_gene: -
j_gene: TRBJ1-2
v_gene: TRBV7-6
abundance: few

CDR3aa: CSDHRVLGYTF
CDR3nt: TGCAGTGATCACAGGGTGCTTGGCTACACCTTC
d_gene: -
j_gene: TRBJ1-2
v_gene: TRBV20-1
abundance: -

CDR3aa: CSVATMDRGFEKLFF
CDR3nt: TGCAGCGTTGCAACGATGGACAGGGGTTTTGAAAAACTGTTTTTT
d_gene: TRBD1
j_gene: TRBJ1-4
v_gene: TRBV29-1
abundance: -

CDR3aa: CASSLAAGGQETQYF
CDR3nt: TGTGCCAGCAGTTTAGCAGCGGGAGGACAAGAGACCCAGTACTTC
d_gene: TRBD2
j_gene: TRBJ2-5
v_gene: TRBV7-2
abundance: -

CDR3aa: CSARPTGGTNYGYTF
CDR3nt: TGCAGTGCTAGACCCACAGGGGGCACTAACTATGGCTACACCTTC
d_gene: TRBD1
j_gene: TRBJ1-2
v_gene: TRBV20-1
abundance: few

CDR3aa: CAISEYERGSGNSLQETQYF
CDR3nt: TGTGCCATCAGTGAATACGAACGGGGGAGCGGGAATAGTCTTCAAGAGACCCAGTACTTC
d_gene: TRBD2
j_gene: TRBJ2-5
v_gene: TRBV10-3
abundance: -

CDR3aa: CSARGGTEEAFF
CDR3nt: TGCAGTGCTCGAGGAGGGACCGAAGAAGCTTTCTTT
d_gene: -
j_gene: TRBJ1-1
v_gene: TRBV20-1
abundance: -

CDR3aa: CASRPEQWNTEAFF
CDR3nt: TGTGCCAGCAGACCCGAACAATGGAACACTGAAGCTTTCTTT
d_gene: -
j_gene: TRBJ1-1
v_gene: TRBV12-3/TRBV12-4
abundance: -

CDR3aa: CASSQELSGPRSEQYF
CDR3nt: TGTGCCAGCAGCCAAGAGCTCTCGGGACCCCGCTCAGAGCAGTACTTC
d_gene: -
j_gene: TRBJ2-7
v_gene: TRBV3-1
abundance: -

CDR3aa: CASSLYVGQTEAFF
CDR3nt: TGTGCCAGCAGCCTCTACGTTGGACAGACAGAAGCTTTCTTT
d_gene: -
j_gene: TRBJ1-1
v_gene: TRBV5-5
abundance: few

CDR3aa: CASRLAPTGEQFF
CDR3nt: TGTGCCTCTCGACTAGCGCCGACGGGTGAGCAGTTCTTC
d_gene: TRBD2
j_gene: TRBJ2-1
v_gene: TRBV6-5
abundance: -

CDR3aa: CASSLSGSRLEQYF
CDR3nt: TGTGCCAGCAGCCTTAGCGGGAGTCGGCTCGAGCAGTACTTC
d_gene: TRBD2
j_gene: TRBJ2-7
v_gene: TRBV6-5
abundance: many

CDR3aa: CASSLREEGLEQFF
CDR3nt: TGTGCCAGCAGTTTGCGGGAGGAAGGATTAGAGCAGTTCTTC
d_gene: TRBD2
j_gene: TRBJ2-1
v_gene: TRBV6-6
abundance: -

CDR3aa: CASSLEARDTQYF
CDR3nt: TGTGCCAGCAGCTTAGAAGCAAGAGATACGCAGTATTTT
d_gene: -
j_gene: TRBJ2-3
v_gene: TRBV7-2
abundance: few

CDR3aa: CASSESQGNTDTQYF
CDR3nt: TGTGCCAGCAGTGAATCGCAGGGGAACACAGATACGCAGTATTTT
d_gene: -
j_gene: TRBJ2-3
v_gene: TRBV6-1
abundance: many

CDR3aa: CASSLKGWSNEQYF
CDR3nt: TGTGCCAGCAGCTTAAAAGGATGGTCTAACGAGCAGTACTTC
d_gene: -
j_gene: TRBJ2-7
v_gene: TRBV7-2
abundance: -

CDR3aa: CASSTGQAETQYF
CDR3nt: TGCGCCAGCAGCACCGGACAGGCAGAGACCCAGTACTTC
d_gene: TRBD1
j_gene: TRBJ2-5
v_gene: TRBV5-1
abundance: -

CDR3aa: CASSVDAGGSGNTIYF
CDR3nt: TGTGCCAGCAGCGTAGACGCGGGGGGATCTGGAAACACCATATATTTT
d_gene: -
j_gene: TRBJ1-3
v_gene: TRBV9
abundance: -

CDR3aa: CSARTAAEKLFF
CDR3nt: TGCAGCGCTAGGACAGCAGCTGAAAAACTGTTTTTT
d_gene: -
j_gene: TRBJ1-4
v_gene: TRBV29-1
abundance: -